A selection of T cell receptor beta chains follows, all from one sample in a study of technical replicates of blood from a handful of donors. TCRdb keeps only in-frame clones here, not all; method: immunoSEQ multiplex PCR. The sample holds tens of thousands of clones, less than 96% seen once. The sequenced material came from T cells isolated from PBMCs. The receptors derive from a human donor in good health. The CDR3 runs from the conserved cysteine through the conserved F or W. The D gene is left open where the match is weak. Expanded clones are given a class, and other clones once, few, many or no size at all.

TRBD1	once	TRBV4-1	TRBJ2-3	TGCGCCAGCAGCCAACCGGGACAGGGGCCAGATACGCAGTATTTT	CASSQPGQGPDTQYF
TRBD1	-	TRBV28	TRBJ2-3	TGTGCCAGCAGTCTGACAGGGAGCACAGATACGCAGTATTTT	CASSLTGSTDTQYF
-	-	TRBV19	TRBJ2-7	TGTGCCAGTAGTATAGGACAGGCTAAGTACGAGCAGTACTTC	CASSIGQAKYEQYF
-	-	TRBV6-1	TRBJ2-7	TGTGCCAGCAGTGAAGGTGGGCCATACGAGCAGTACTTC	CASSEGGPYEQYF
-	-	TRBV28	TRBJ1-1	TGTGCCAGCACGGAGGGCCTTGAAGCTTTCTTT	CASTEGLEAFF
TRBD1	-	TRBV19	TRBJ1-1	TGTGCCAGTACCGCCAGGGGGGAGCACACTGAAGCTTTCTTT	CASTARGEHTEAFF
TRBD2	once	TRBV4-2	TRBJ2-3	TGTGCCAGCAGCCTATACCCCGGGACTAGCGGGAGTGTCCCAGATACGCAGTATTTT	CASSLYPGTSGSVPDTQYF
-	-	TRBV6-8	TRBJ1-1	TGTGCCAGCAGTTCCCAGGGGCGCCGCCCTATTGAAGCTTTCTTT	CASSSQGRRPIEAFF
-	-	TRBV7-8	TRBJ2-1	TGTGCCAGCGGAGGTGAGCAGTTCTTC	CASGGEQFF
-	once	TRBV9	TRBJ1-4	TGTGCCAGCAGGGCGGGGAAGGGTGATGAAAAACTGTTTTTT	CASRAGKGDEKLFF
TRBD2	once	TRBV7-3	TRBJ2-7	TGTGCCAGCAGTCCAGCGGGAGTCGGTTACGAGCAGTACTTC	CASSPAGVGYEQYF
-	-	TRBV5-6	TRBJ2-2	TGTGCCAGCAGCCCCAAAAACACCGGGGAGCTGTTTTTT	CASSPKNTGELFF
-	-	TRBV11-2	TRBJ2-1	TGTGCCAGCAGCCCAGTACGCAATGAGCAGTTCTTC	CASSPVRNEQFF
-	-	TRBV6-5	TRBJ1-1	TGTGCCAGCAGTCCCCCTCACGGGAACACTGAAGCTTTCTTT	CASSPPHGNTEAFF
TRBD2	-	TRBV28	TRBJ2-7	TGTGCCAGCAGTTTGGGACTAGCCGAGCAGTACTTC	CASSLGLAEQYF
-	-	TRBV7-9	TRBJ1-5	TGTGCCAGCAGCTCGACAGGCGGCGGTCAGCCCCAGCATTTT	CASSSTGGGQPQHF
-	once	TRBV6-5	TRBJ1-5	TGTGCCAGCAGTACGGGGTGGGGTAGCAATCAGCCCCAGCATTTT	CASSTGWGSNQPQHF
TRBD1	-	TRBV9	TRBJ2-7	TGTGCCAGCGCCGCGGGACAGGGGTTTTTGTACGAGCAGTACTTC	CASAAGQGFLYEQYF
-	-	TRBV21-1	TRBJ1-3	TGTGCCAGCAGCAAAGAGGGCAGGGAAGGAAACACCATATATTTT	CASSKEGREGNTIYF
TRBD1	-	TRBV6-1	TRBJ1-4	TGTGCCAGCAGTGAAGGAAGGACAGGGAATGAAAAACTGTTTTTT	CASSEGRTGNEKLFF
-	-	TRBV9	TRBJ1-1	TGTGCCAGCAGCCCCCTCCCTGAAGCTTTCTTT	CASSPLPEAFF
TRBD2	-	TRBV5-6	TRBJ2-3	TGTGCCAGCAGCTTGGGGGAGGGGGATACGCAGTATTTT	CASSLGEGDTQYF
-	-	TRBV6-5	TRBJ1-1	TGTGCCAGCAGCCAGGGACAAACGAAGAACACTGAAGCTTTCTTT	CASSQGQTKNTEAFF
TRBD2	-	TRBV29-1	TRBJ2-2	TGCAGCGTTTCGGGACTAGCGGGAGGGACGAACACCGGGGAGCTGTTTTTT	CSVSGLAGGTNTGELFF
-	-	TRBV23-1	TRBJ2-7	TGCGCCAGCAAAATAGATTCCTCCTCCTACGAGCAGTACTTC	CASKIDSSSYEQYF
-	once	TRBV2	TRBJ2-2	TGTGCCAGCAGTCCAAAAGGGGTCGGGGAGCTGTTTTTT	CASSPKGVGELFF
TRBD1	-	TRBV11-2	TRBJ1-1	TGTGCCAGCAGCTTGAACCAGGGGGCCTCGGAAGCTTTCTTT	CASSLNQGASEAFF
-	-	TRBV16	TRBJ1-2	TGTGCCAGCAGCCAACTATCACTGGACTATGGCTACACCTTC	CASSQLSLDYGYTF
-	-	TRBV27	TRBJ2-7	TGTGCCAGCGGGACTTCCCACTACGAGCAGTACTTC	CASGTSHYEQYF
TRBD2	-	TRBV7-8	TRBJ2-1	TGTGCCAGCAGCTTAGGATCCGGGACTAGCGGGAGTTACAATGAGCAGTTCTTC	CASSLGSGTSGSYNEQFF
-	-	TRBV4-1	TRBJ1-5	TGCGCCAGCAGCCAAGATCTAGGGACATCTCAGCCCCAGCATTTT	CASSQDLGTSQPQHF
TRBD1	-	TRBV13	TRBJ1-5	TGTGCCAGCAGCTTTGGACAGGGGGAAGCTCAGCCCCAGCATTTT	CASSFGQGEAQPQHF
-	-	TRBV30	TRBJ2-1	TGTGCCTGGAGTCGGTTCTCCTACAATGAGCAGTTCTTC	CAWSRFSYNEQFF
-	-	TRBV6-5	TRBJ1-2	TGTGCCAGCAGTTACACCGGCCAGGGCAATGGCTACACCTTC	CASSYTGQGNGYTF
-	-	TRBV19	TRBJ1-2	TGTGCCAGTAGTATGCATGAAAGTAAAGTCAGGGGCTACACCTTC	CASSMHESKVRGYTF